Presented here are 9 T cell receptor beta chains from one specimen sequenced in a study of identical twins. TCRdb ran MiXCR on the 5' RACE reads and lists one entry per CDR3 protein. The table shows some 500,000 distinct CDR3 sequences, with 20% to 25% occurring only once. Separately, the same data were catalogued under a study of T cells expressing NK-cell markers.

Material: CD4+ T cells sorted from blood. The receptors come from a woman under 30 in good health.

This chain uses TRBV10-3 with TRBJ1-2; D remains unclear. Germline V gene lookup returns CDR1 ENHRY and CDR2 SYGVKD. Between the trimmed V and J ends, which lost 8 bases and 4 bases, there was a span of 17 bases. The CDR3 spans 14 residues. CDR3: CAIAPVGSGYGYTF. DNA for the CDR3: TGTGCCATCGCCCCCGTGGGGTCTGGCTATGGCTACACCTTC.

The chain combines TRBV5-1 with TRBJ1-6, with D uncertain. V lost 0 bases and J lost 8, with 9 bases in between. Germline V gene lookup returns CDR1 SGHRS and CDR2 YFSETQ. This CDR3 has 14 amino acids. This CDR3 is CASSLGALDSPLHF. The CDR3 region has the DNA TGCGCCAGCAGCTTGGGGGCCCTAGATTCACCCCTCCACTTT. Complete variable domain (other parts from reference TRBV5-1 and TRBJ1-6): KAGVTQTPRYLIKTRGQQVTLSCSPISGHRSVSWYQQTPGQGLQFLFEYFSETQRNKGNFPGRFSGRQFSNSRSEMNVSTLELGDSALYLCASSLGALDSPLHFGNGTRLTVT.

This clonotype was detected ten times or more. The chain links TRBV7-6 to TRBJ1-5; D unresolved. Trimming removed 3 bases from V and 5 bases from J, with 8 bases in between. The V gene's germline CDR1 is SGHVS and CDR2 FNYEAQ. This CDR3 is 13 amino acids long. The CDR3 loop reads CASSFGQDQPQHF. The CDR3 region has the DNA TGTGCCAGCAGCTTCGGTCAAGATCAGCCCCAGCATTTT.

The rearrangement joins TRBV12-3 or TRBV12-4 to TRBJ1-6, with a weak D call TRBD1 (5 bases). This CDR3 is 15 amino acids long. Trimming stripped 7 bases from V and 6 bases from J, with 16 bases between. The CDR3 nucleotides are TGTGCCAGCACCCAAAGACAGAGCCGTAATTCACCCCTCCACTTT. Translated, it gives CASTQRQSRNSPLHF.

This clonotype was seen only a few times. V and J are TRBV20-1 and TRBJ2-5; TRBD1 is a possible D gene (6 bases). Trimming removed 6 bases from V and 2 bases from J, with 10 bases in between. The CDR3 sequence is 12 residues long. Germline V lookup: CDR1 DFQATT, CDR2 SNEGSKA (reference sequence). DNA for the CDR3: TGCAGTGCCCCGACAGGACAAGAGACCCAGTACTTC. It is translated as CSAPTGQETQYF.

This clonotype was detected only a few times. The gene calls are TRBV30 and TRBJ2-5, with a possible D match to TRBD2 (6 bases). The CDR3 covers 13 residues. V lost 8 bases and J 5 bases, leaving 18 bases between the germline ends. Germline V CDR1 and CDR2: GTSNPN, SVGIG (reference sequence). The CDR3 nucleotides read TGTGCCCTCGGGGCGGGGCTGGGGGAGACCCAGTACTTC. It codes for CALGAGLGETQYF.

This clonotype was observed a handful of times. This rearrangement joins TRBV6-5 to TRBJ1-3; D perhaps matches TRBD1 (5 bases). The germline V gene has CDR1 MNHEY and CDR2 SVGAGI. With 0 bases removed from V and 7 bases from J, the gap between germline ends came to 16 bases. The CDR3 is 16 residues long. CDR3: CASSYSRWGRGNTIYF. The DNA for the CDR3 is TGTGCCAGCAGTTACTCGAGATGGGGCCGGGGGAACACCATATATTTT.

This clonotype was seen more than once but under ten times. The CDR3 DNA reads as TGCAGTTCCATGGGGGGGTGGGGAGTATACAATGAGCAGTTCTTC. Encoded protein: CSSMGGWGVYNEQFF. The rearrangement links TRBV20-1 to TRBJ2-1; 7 bases are a match to TRBD2. The CDR3 consists of 15 residues. The ends lost 8 bases at V and 4 bases at J; junction bases unmatched: 14. Looked up from germline, CDR1 is DFQATT and CDR2 is SNEGSKA (reference sequence).

V is TRBV3-1 and J is TRBJ2-7, with 10 bases that match TRBD1. V gave up 6 bases and J gave up 4 bases; unmatched junction bases: 3. Germline CDR1 reads LGHDT; CDR2 reads YNNKEL (reference sequence). The CDR3 consists of 13 residues. The CDR3 is CASRRQGAYEQYF. The DNA for the CDR3 is TGTGCCAGCAGGCGACAGGGGGCGTACGAGCAGTACTTC.